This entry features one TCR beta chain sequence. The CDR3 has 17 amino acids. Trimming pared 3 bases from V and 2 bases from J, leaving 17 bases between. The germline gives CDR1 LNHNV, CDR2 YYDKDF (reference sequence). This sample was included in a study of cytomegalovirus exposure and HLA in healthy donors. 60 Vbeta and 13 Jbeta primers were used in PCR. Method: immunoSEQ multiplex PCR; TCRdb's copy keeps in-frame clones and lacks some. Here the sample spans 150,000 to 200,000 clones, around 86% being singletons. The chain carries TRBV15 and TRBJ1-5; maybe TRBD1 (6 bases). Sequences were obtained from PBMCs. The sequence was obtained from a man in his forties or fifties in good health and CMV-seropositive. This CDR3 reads CATSSPQGSRGNQPQHF. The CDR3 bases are TGTGCCACCAGCAGCCCCCAGGGGTCTAGGGGCAATCAGCCCCAGCATTTT.